This section outlines one T cell receptor beta chain sequence together with its context. Antigen unknown. This record comes from a study of cytomegalovirus exposure and HLA in healthy donors. Points from the study as a whole: V- and J-gene trimming of TCR beta was linked (in a later analysis) to a missense DCLRE1C variant. A later analysis revealed that TCR association rates differed between HLA loci, peaking at DRB1 and bottoming out at HLA-C. CMV serostatus was the sole immune exposure data available. Cytomegalovirus association was assigned to about 180 TCR beta chains.

The V gene's germline CDR1 is SGDLS and CDR2 YYNGEE. The CDR3 covers 16 residues. V lost 0 bases and J lost 4; bases outside the gene matches: 5. Primers: 60 Vbeta forward and 13 Jbeta reverse. Sequenced by immunoSEQ multiplex PCR; TCRdb stores in-frame clones only, minus some. The sample yields roughly 140,000 clones, around 79% seen once. The sample taken for sequencing was PBMCs. This sequence was found in a human donor in good health. The chain has TRBV9 and TRBJ2-5, with TRBD2 matching over 11 bases. The CDR3 protein is CASSVGLAGGLETQYF. The DNA for the CDR3 is TGTGCCAGCAGCGTAGGGTTAGCGGGGGGGCTAGAGACCCAGTACTTC.